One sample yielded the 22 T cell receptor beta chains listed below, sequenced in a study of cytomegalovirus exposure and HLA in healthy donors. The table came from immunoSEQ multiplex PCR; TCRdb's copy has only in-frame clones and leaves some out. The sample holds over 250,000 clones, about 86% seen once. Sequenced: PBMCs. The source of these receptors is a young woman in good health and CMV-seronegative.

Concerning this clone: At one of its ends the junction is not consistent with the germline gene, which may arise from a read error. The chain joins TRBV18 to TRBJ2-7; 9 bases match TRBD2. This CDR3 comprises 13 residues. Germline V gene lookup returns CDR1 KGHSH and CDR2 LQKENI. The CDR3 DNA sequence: TGTGCCAGCTCACTATCCGGGACTAGCCCTCCCCACTTC. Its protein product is CASSLSGTSPPHF.

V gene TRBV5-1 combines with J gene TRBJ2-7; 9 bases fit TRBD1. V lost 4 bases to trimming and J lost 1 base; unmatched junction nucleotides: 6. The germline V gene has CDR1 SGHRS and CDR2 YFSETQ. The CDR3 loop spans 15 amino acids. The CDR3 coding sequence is TGCGCCAGCAGCCCCTGGACAGGGGTTTCCTACGAGCAGTACTTC. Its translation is CASSPWTGVSYEQYF.

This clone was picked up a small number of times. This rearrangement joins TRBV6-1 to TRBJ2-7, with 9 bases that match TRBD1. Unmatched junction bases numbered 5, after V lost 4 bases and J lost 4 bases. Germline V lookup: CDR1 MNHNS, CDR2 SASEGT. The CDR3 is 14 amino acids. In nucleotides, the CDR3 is TGTGCCAGCAGTGTGACAGGGGGGATATACGAGCAGTACTTC. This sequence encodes CASSVTGGIYEQYF.

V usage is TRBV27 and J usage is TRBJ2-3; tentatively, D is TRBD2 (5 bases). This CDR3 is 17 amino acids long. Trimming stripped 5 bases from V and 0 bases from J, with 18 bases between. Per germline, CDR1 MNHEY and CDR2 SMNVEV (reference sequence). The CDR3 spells CASSPRGLAYSTDTQYF. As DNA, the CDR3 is TGTGCCAGCAGTCCGCGTGGGCTAGCTTATAGCACAGATACGCAGTATTTT.

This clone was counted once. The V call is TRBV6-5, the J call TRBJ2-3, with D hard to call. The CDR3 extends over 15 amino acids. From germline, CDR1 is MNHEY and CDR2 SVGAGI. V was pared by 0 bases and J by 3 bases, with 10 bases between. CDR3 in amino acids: CASSYSMTATDTQYF. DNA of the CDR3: TGTGCCAGCAGTTACTCGATGACTGCAACAGATACGCAGTATTTT.

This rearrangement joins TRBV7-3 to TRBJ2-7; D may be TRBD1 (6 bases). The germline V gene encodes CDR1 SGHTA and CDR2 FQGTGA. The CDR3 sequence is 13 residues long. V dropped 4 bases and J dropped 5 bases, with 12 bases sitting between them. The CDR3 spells CASSYNRVHEQYF. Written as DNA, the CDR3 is TGTGCCAGCAGCTATAACAGGGTACACGAGCAGTACTTC.

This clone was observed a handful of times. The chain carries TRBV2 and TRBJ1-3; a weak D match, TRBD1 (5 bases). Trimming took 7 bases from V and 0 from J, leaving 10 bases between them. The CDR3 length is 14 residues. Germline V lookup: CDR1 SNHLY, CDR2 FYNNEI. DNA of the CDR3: TGTGCCAGCACCCGACAGAGCTCTGGAAACACCATATATTTT. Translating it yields CASTRQSSGNTIYF.

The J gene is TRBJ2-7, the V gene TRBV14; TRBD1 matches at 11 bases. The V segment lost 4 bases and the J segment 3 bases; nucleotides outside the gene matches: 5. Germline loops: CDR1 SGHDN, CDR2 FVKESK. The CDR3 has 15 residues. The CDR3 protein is CASSRPGQGVYEQYF. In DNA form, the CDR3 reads TGTGCCAGCAGCCGACCGGGACAGGGGGTCTACGAGCAGTACTTC.

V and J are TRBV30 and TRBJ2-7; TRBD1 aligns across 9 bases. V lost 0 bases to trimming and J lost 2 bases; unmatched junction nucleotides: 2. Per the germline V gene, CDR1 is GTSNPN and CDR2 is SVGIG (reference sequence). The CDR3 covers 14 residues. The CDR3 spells CAWSVRTGAYEQYF. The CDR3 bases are TGTGCCTGGAGTGTACGGACAGGGGCCTACGAGCAGTACTTC.

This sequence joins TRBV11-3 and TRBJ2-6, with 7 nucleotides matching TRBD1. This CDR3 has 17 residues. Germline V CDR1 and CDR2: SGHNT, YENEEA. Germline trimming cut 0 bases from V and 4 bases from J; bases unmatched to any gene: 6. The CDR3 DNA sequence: TGTGCCAGCAGCTTAGATCAGGGGGTTTCGGGGGCCAACGTCCTGACTTTC. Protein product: CASSLDQGVSGANVLTF.

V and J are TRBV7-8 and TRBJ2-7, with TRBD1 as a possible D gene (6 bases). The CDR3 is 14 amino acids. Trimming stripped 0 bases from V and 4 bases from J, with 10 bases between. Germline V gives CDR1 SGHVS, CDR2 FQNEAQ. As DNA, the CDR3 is TGTGCCAGCAGCTTAGCGGGGGCAGGTTACGAGCAGTACTTC. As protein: CASSLAGAGYEQYF. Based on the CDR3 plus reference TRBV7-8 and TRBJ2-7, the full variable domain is GAGVSQSPRYKVAKRGQDVALRCDPISGHVSLFWYQQALGQGPEFLTYFQNEAQLDKSGLPSDRFFAERPEGSVSTLKIQRTQQEDSAVYLCASSLAGAGYEQYFGPGTRLTVT.

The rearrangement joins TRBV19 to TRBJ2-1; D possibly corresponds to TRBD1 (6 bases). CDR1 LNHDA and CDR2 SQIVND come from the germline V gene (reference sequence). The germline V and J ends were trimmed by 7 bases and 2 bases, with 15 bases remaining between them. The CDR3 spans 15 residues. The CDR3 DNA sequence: TGTGCCAGTATCTCGGGACAAGGAGCCTACAATGAGCAGTTCTTC. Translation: CASISGQGAYNEQFF.

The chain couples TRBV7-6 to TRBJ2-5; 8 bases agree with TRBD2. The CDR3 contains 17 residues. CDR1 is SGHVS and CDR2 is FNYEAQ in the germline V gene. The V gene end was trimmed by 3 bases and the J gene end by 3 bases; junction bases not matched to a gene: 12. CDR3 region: CASSFSGGGIYKETQYF. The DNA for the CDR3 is TGTGCCAGCAGCTTCTCCGGCGGGGGGATTTACAAAGAGACCCAGTACTTC.

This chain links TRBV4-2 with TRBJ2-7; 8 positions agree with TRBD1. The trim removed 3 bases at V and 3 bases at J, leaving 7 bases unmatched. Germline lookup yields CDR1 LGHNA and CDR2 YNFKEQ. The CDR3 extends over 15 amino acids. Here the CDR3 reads CASSQAKDRVYEQYF. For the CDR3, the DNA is TGTGCCAGCAGCCAGGCGAAGGACAGGGTCTACGAGCAGTACTTC.

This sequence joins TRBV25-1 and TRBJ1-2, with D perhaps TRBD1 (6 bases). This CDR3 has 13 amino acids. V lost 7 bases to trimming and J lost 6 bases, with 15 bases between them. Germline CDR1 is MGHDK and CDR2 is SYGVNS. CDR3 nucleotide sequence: TGTGCCAGCAATCCTACAGGGTGGGATGGCTACACCTTC. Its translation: CASNPTGWDGYTF.

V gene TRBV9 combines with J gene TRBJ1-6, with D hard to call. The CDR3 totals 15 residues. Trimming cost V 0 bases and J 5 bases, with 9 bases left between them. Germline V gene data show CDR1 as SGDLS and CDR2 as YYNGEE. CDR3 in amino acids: CASSVATANNSPLHF. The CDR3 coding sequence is TGTGCCAGCAGCGTAGCCACAGCAAATAATTCACCCCTCCACTTT.

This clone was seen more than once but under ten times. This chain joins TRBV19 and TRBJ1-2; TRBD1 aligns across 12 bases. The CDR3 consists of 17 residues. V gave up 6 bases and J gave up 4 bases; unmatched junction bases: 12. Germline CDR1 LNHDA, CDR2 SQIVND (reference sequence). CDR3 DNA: TGTGCCAGTAGCTTACGTCCGGGACAGGGGGCCGGCTATGGCTACACCTTC. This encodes CASSLRPGQGAGYGYTF.

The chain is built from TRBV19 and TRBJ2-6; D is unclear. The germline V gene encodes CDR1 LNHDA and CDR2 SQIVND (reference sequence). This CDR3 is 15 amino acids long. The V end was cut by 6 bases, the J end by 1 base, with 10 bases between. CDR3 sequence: CASSPGLSGANVLTF. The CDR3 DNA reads TGTGCCAGTAGCCCGGGTCTATCTGGGGCCAACGTCCTGACTTTC. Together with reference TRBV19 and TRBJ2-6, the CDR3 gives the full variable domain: DGGITQSPKYLFRKEGQNVTLSCEQNLNHDAMYWYRQDPGQGLRLIYYSQIVNDFQKGDIAEGYSVSREKKESFPLTVTSAQKNPTAFYLCASSPGLSGANVLTFGAGSRLTVL.

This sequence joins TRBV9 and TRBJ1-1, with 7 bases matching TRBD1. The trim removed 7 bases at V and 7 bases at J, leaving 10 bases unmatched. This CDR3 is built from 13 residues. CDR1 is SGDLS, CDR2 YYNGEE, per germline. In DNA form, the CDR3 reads TGTGCCAGCTCTCGAGGCGGGACAGATGAAGCTTTCTTT. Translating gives CASSRGGTDEAFF.

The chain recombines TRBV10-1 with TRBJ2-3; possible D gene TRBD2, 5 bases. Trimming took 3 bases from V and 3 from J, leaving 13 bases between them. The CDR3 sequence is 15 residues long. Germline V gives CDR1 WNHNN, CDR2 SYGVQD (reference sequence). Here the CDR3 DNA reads TGCGCCAGCAGTGATTCGAGGGTTAGGACAGATACGCAGTATTTT. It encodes CASSDSRVRTDTQYF.

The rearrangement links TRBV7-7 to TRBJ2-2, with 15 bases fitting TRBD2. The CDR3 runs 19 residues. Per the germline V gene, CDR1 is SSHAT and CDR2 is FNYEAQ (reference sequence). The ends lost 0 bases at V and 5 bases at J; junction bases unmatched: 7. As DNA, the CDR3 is TGTGCCAGCAGCTTAGCGCGTCGGACTAGCGGGAGGGCTACCGGGGAGCTGTTTTTT. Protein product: CASSLARRTSGRATGELFF. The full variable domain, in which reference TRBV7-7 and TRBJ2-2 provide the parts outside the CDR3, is GAGVSQSPRYKVTKRGQDVTLRCDPISSHATLYWYQQALGQGPEFLTYFNYEAQPDKSGLPSDRFSAERPEGSISTLTIQRTEQRDSAMYRCASSLARRTSGRATGELFFGEGSRLTVL.

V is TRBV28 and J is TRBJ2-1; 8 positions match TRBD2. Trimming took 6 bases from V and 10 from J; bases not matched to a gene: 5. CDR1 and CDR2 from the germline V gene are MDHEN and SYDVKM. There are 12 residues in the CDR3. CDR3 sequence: CASRLLAEEQFF. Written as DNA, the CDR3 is TGTGCCAGCAGATTACTAGCGGAAGAGCAGTTCTTC.